Presented here are 5 T cell receptor beta chains from one specimen sequenced in a study of metastatic and nonmetastatic thyroid tumors. Via MiXCR, TCRdb re-called the PCR reads. Among around 53,000 clones listed, under 20% were seen once. No patient received treatment before thyroid surgery. Sequencing used blood. The receptors shown here come from a female donor with papillary thyroid cancer or a benign thyroid nodule (not recorded which). Some clones in this sample may be carry-over from other donors' samples.

The rearrangement joins TRBV9 to TRBJ1-2; 8 positions agree with TRBD1. There are 15 residues in the CDR3. From germline, CDR1 is SGDLS and CDR2 YYNGEE. V shed 3 bases, J shed 2 bases, and the junction held 6 bases outside the gene matches. The CDR3 spells CASSGTQGVNYGYTF. The CDR3, as DNA: TGTGCCAGCAGCGGAACACAGGGGGTGAACTATGGCTACACCTTC.

This clone was recorded a few times. This chain connects TRBV6-2 or TRBV6-3 to TRBJ2-1, with TRBD2 matching 10 bases. The CDR3 is 18 residues long. The germline V gene encodes CDR1 MNHEY and CDR2 SVGEGT. V shed 2 bases, J shed 1 base, and the junction held 8 bases outside the gene matches. The CDR3 DNA reads as TGTGCCAGCAGTTACCCCCTCGTACTAGCGGGATCCTACAATGAGCAGTTCTTC. Amino acid sequence: CASSYPLVLAGSYNEQFF.

The chain has TRBV11-2 and TRBJ2-1, with 7 nucleotides matching TRBD2. CDR1 is SGHAT and CDR2 is FQNNGV in the germline V gene. V shed 3 bases and J 7 bases; nucleotides not matched to a gene: 9. The CDR3 runs to 15 residues. CDR3 in amino acids: CASSFGTSASNEQFF. CDR3 in DNA: TGTGCCAGCAGCTTCGGTACTAGCGCGAGTAATGAGCAGTTCTTC.

V is TRBV27 and J is TRBJ2-1, with D possibly matching TRBD2 (5 bases). Germline V lookup: CDR1 MNHEY, CDR2 SMNVEV (reference sequence). This CDR3 has 17 residues. V was clipped by 3 bases and J by 0 bases, with 15 bases between them. This CDR3 is CASSFGSGLSSYNEQFF. CDR3 sequence (DNA): TGTGCCAGCAGTTTTGGGAGCGGATTGAGCTCCTACAATGAGCAGTTCTTC.

This clone was found many times. V is TRBV9 and J is TRBJ2-1; 10 bases are a match to TRBD2. V lost 4 bases, J lost 7 bases, and 5 bases stayed unmatched. From germline, CDR1 is SGDLS and CDR2 YYNGEE. The CDR3 runs to 14 residues. DNA of the CDR3: TGTGCCAGCAGCCAAACTAGCGGGGCTAATGAGCAGTTCTTC. The encoded protein is CASSQTSGANEQFF. Full variable domain (missing parts from reference TRBV9 and TRBJ2-1): DSGVTQTPKHLITATGQRVTLRCSPRSGDLSVYWYQQSLDQGLQFLIQYYNGEERAKGNILERFSAQQFPDLHSELNLSSLELGDSALYFCASSQTSGANEQFFGPGTRLTVL.